This is a list of T cell receptor beta chains from one sample in a study of blood T cell repertoires in COVID-19. Libraries were prepared by immunoSEQ multiplex PCR; TCRdb keeps only in-frame clonotypes and omits some of them. Among over 60,000 clones listed, about 76% were seen once. The sequencing sample was made of peripheral blood. All receptors derive from a human donor in a cohort sampled during active COVID-19. Each CDR3 is given with its conserved first and last residue. A D gene is named only where the DNA matches it firmly. Size is stated for part of the rows, as once, few or many counts, or as a class when the clone is expanded.

abundance: .
v_gene: TRBV5-4
j_gene: TRBJ1-2
d_gene: TRBD1
CDR3aa: CASSLIRGTGSLYGYTF
CDR3nt: TGTGCCAGCAGCTTGATACGAGGGACAGGCAGCCTCTATGGCTACACCTTC

abundance: .
v_gene: TRBV6-2/TRBV6-3
j_gene: TRBJ1-2
d_gene: .
CDR3aa: CASSNTPNYGYTF
CDR3nt: TGTGCCAGCAGCAACACACCTAACTATGGCTACACCTTC

abundance: once
v_gene: TRBV12-5
j_gene: TRBJ2-7
d_gene: TRBD2
CDR3aa: CASGLSRPWLAASYEQYF
CDR3nt: TGTGCTAGTGGTTTGTCCCGTCCGTGGCTAGCGGCCTCCTACGAGCAGTACTTC

abundance: .
v_gene: TRBV14
j_gene: TRBJ2-3
d_gene: TRBD2
CDR3aa: CASSWRGGPSTDTQYF
CDR3nt: TGTGCCAGCAGCTGGCGCGGGGGGCCGAGCACAGATACGCAGTATTTT

abundance: .
v_gene: TRBV24-1
j_gene: TRBJ2-6
d_gene: .
CDR3aa: CATSDPGPNSGANVLTF
CDR3nt: TGTGCCACCAGTGATCCGGGTCCAAACTCTGGGGCCAACGTCCTGACTTTC

abundance: .
v_gene: TRBV5-1
j_gene: TRBJ2-2
d_gene: TRBD2
CDR3aa: CASSSTSANTGELFF
CDR3nt: TGCGCCAGCAGCTCGACTAGCGCGAACACCGGGGAGCTGTTTTTT

abundance: few
v_gene: TRBV5-6
j_gene: TRBJ1-2
d_gene: .
CDR3aa: CASSTRGNYGYTF
CDR3nt: TGTGCCAGCAGCACCCGGGGAAACTATGGCTACACCTTC

abundance: .
v_gene: TRBV12-3/TRBV12-4
j_gene: TRBJ2-3
d_gene: .
CDR3aa: CASSFFGTDTQYF
CDR3nt: TGTGCCAGCAGTTTTTTCGGCACAGATACGCAGTATTTT

abundance: .
v_gene: TRBV5-1
j_gene: TRBJ2-5
d_gene: TRBD2
CDR3aa: CASSFGLAVGETQYF
CDR3nt: TGCGCCAGCAGCTTCGGACTAGCCGTCGGGGAGACCCAGTACTTC

abundance: .
v_gene: TRBV3-1/TRBV3-2
j_gene: TRBJ2-1
d_gene: .
CDR3aa: CASSPVGGVGEQFF
CDR3nt: TGTGCCAGCAGCCCCGTTGGAGGGGTAGGTGAGCAGTTCTTC

abundance: .
v_gene: TRBV7-9
j_gene: TRBJ1-2
d_gene: TRBD1
CDR3aa: CASSLVGDRGSGGYTF
CDR3nt: TGTGCCAGCAGCTTAGTCGGGGACAGGGGATCGGGAGGCTACACCTTC

abundance: .
v_gene: TRBV5-5
j_gene: TRBJ2-7
d_gene: .
CDR3aa: CASSPVARNSYEQYF
CDR3nt: TGTGCCAGCAGCCCCGTCGCCAGAAACTCCTACGAGCAGTACTTC

abundance: .
v_gene: TRBV5-4
j_gene: TRBJ2-5
d_gene: .
CDR3aa: CASSSQDNQETQYF
CDR3nt: TGTGCCAGCAGCTCTCAGGACAACCAAGAGACCCAGTACTTC